A single sample gave rise to the 16 T cell receptor beta chains below, sequenced in a study of blood T cell repertoires in COVID-19 (dated by TCRdb to about 2020). The library came from the immunoSEQ multiplex PCR assay. Imported from immuneACCESS, the table was reduced by TCRdb to in-frame sequences with V and J called. These copies leave out some clones; in studies compared against another copy, an unresolved V gene accounts for under half, and the cause of the remainder is not known. In all, the sample holds 170,000 or so clones, and 80% to 90% of those were seen once. The biggest ten clones account for 0.88% of the sample. Material: peripheral blood. These receptors all stem from a woman younger than 30 who had recovered from COVID-19.

This clone was seen a handful of times. This chain links TRBV4-3 with TRBJ1-1; no clear D. CDR1 is LGHNA, CDR2 YSLEER, per germline. CDR3 length: 15 residues. V lost 0 bases, J lost 3 bases, and 11 bases lay in between. In DNA, the CDR3 is TGCGCCAGCAGCCAAGATTTGGGCACTGACACTGAAGCTTTCTTT. It codes for CASSQDLGTDTEAFF.

J is TRBJ2-7 and V is TRBV4-1; 7 nucleotides agree with TRBD2. Germline-derived CDR1 and CDR2 are MGHRA and YSYEKL. The length of the CDR3 is 14 residues. With 4 bases clipped from V and 0 bases from J, the junction kept 3 bases outside the gene matches. The CDR3 bases are TGCGCCAGCAGCCGGGGGGGTGGCTCCTACGAGCAGTACTTC. This translates into CASSRGGGSYEQYF.

The chain recombines TRBV5-4 with TRBJ2-1, with 7 bases fitting TRBD2. Trimming cost V 1 base and J 2 bases; bases outside gene matches: 6. Germline CDR1 is SGHNT and CDR2 is YYREEE (reference sequence). The CDR3 loop spans 16 amino acids. CDR3 residues: CASSLRREKAYNEQFF. The CDR3 DNA follows: TGTGCCAGCAGCTTGCGGCGGGAGAAGGCCTACAATGAGCAGTTCTTC.

V and J are TRBV6-6 and TRBJ2-1, with 11 nucleotides matching TRBD2. CDR3 size: 15 residues. The V gene end was trimmed by 4 bases and the J gene end by 2 bases; junction bases not matched to a gene: 1. CDR1 MNHNY and CDR2 SVGAGI come from the germline V gene (reference sequence). CDR3 DNA sequence: TGTGCCAGCAGTTCTAGCGGGGGGACCTACAATGAGCAGTTCTTC. Amino acids: CASSSSGGTYNEQFF.

The chain is built from TRBV18 and TRBJ1-1; D is unresolved. The CDR3 runs to 11 residues. Germline V gene data show CDR1 as KGHSH and CDR2 as LQKENI. The ends were cut back, 3 bases at V and 7 bases at J, with 6 bases in the middle. CDR3 nucleotide sequence: TGTGCCAGCTCACCCAACTTTGAAGCTTTCTTT. It codes for CASSPNFEAFF.

The chain links TRBV28 to TRBJ1-4; D is unclear. There are 12 residues in the CDR3. Per germline, CDR1 MDHEN and CDR2 SYDVKM. V was shortened by 5 bases and J by 1 base, with 2 bases between the two germline ends. The CDR3 sequence is CASSQTNEKLFF. The CDR3 coding sequence is TGTGCCAGCAGTCAAACTAATGAAAAACTGTTTTTT. Full variable domain (outside the CDR3, taken from reference TRBV28 and TRBJ1-4): DVKVTQSSRYLVKRTGEKVFLECVQDMDHENMFWYRQDPGLGLRLIYFSYDVKMKEKGDIPEGYSVSREKKERFSLILESASTNQTSMYLCASSQTNEKLFFGSGTQLSVL.

The chain recombines TRBV5-4 with TRBJ1-2; TRBD1 matches at 7 bases. CDR3 length: 15 amino acids. CDR1 is SGHNT, CDR2 YYREEE, per germline (reference sequence). With V trimmed by 6 bases and J by 4 bases, 12 bases remained unmatched. CDR3 in DNA: TGTGCCAGCACCACCTCTTTGGACAGGAGCTATGGCTACACCTTC. Translation: CASTTSLDRSYGYTF.

The rearrangement joins TRBV6-2 or TRBV6-3 to TRBJ2-7; 9 bases fit TRBD2. CDR1 MNHEY and CDR2 SVGEGT come from the germline V gene. The CDR3 length is 15 residues. Trimming cost V 4 bases and J 3 bases; bases outside gene matches: 7. The CDR3 region is CASSLGLAGYYEQYV. The CDR3 bases are TGTGCCAGCAGTTTGGGACTAGCCGGCTACTACGAGCAGTACGTC.

This chain links TRBV14 with TRBJ2-3; 11 nucleotides match TRBD2. The CDR3 runs to 16 residues. Per the germline V gene, CDR1 is SGHDN and CDR2 is FVKESK. Germline trimming cut 0 bases from V and 4 bases from J; bases unmatched to any gene: 3. DNA for the CDR3: TGTGCCAGCAGCCAAGATCCGGGACTAGCGGCAGATACGCAGTATTTT. Residues: CASSQDPGLAADTQYF.

CDR3 DNA sequence: TGTGCCAGCAGCCCCGGACAACCGACCAACTCCTACAATGAGCAGTTCTTC. Its translation: CASSPGQPTNSYNEQFF. This chain uses TRBV5-4 with TRBJ2-1; perhaps TRBD1 as D (5 bases). V was shortened by 4 bases and J by 0 bases, with 17 bases between the two germline ends. Looked up from germline, CDR1 is SGHNT and CDR2 is YYREEE (reference sequence). CDR3 length equals 17 residues.

The chain joins TRBV19 to TRBJ1-2; unclear D gene. This CDR3 is 13 amino acids long. V lost 2 bases and J lost 7, with 11 bases in between. Germline-derived CDR1 and CDR2 are LNHDA and SQIVND (reference sequence). The CDR3 coding sequence is TGTGCCAGTAGTATATCGGGGATGGGTGGCTACACCTTC. Protein sequence: CASSISGMGGYTF.

The chain links TRBV7-7 to TRBJ2-3, with TRBD2 identical over 11 bases. Germline V gene lookup returns CDR1 SSHAT and CDR2 FNYEAQ (reference sequence). The ends lost 5 bases at V and 3 bases at J; junction bases unmatched: 4. CDR3 length: 15 residues. CDR3 region: CASSDSSGGTDTQYF. CDR3 nucleotide sequence: TGTGCCAGCAGCGATTCTAGCGGGGGGACAGATACGCAGTATTTT. The whole variable domain, filled in from reference TRBV7-7 and TRBJ2-3, reads GAGVSQSPRYKVTKRGQDVTLRCDPISSHATLYWYQQALGQGPEFLTYFNYEAQPDKSGLPSDRFSAERPEGSISTLTIQRTEQRDSAMYRCASSDSSGGTDTQYFGPGTRLTVL.

This chain joins TRBV10-3 and TRBJ2-3, with 8 bases matching TRBD2. Germline CDR1 ENHRY, CDR2 SYGVKD. The V and J ends lost 5 bases and 4 bases, in that order; junction bases with no gene match: 11. The CDR3 has 16 residues. The CDR3 sequence: CAISYLAGGSADTQYF. In DNA form, the CDR3 reads TGTGCCATCAGTTATCTCGCGGGGGGAAGCGCAGATACGCAGTATTTT.

V usage is TRBV3-1 (or the pseudogene TRBV3-2) and J usage is TRBJ2-7; 9 bases map to TRBD1. CDR1 is LGHDT and CDR2 is YNNKEL in the germline V gene (reference sequence). The length of the CDR3 is 16 residues. The V segment lost 1 base and the J segment 3 bases; nucleotides outside the gene matches: 7. CDR3 region: CASSQATGTGNYEQYF. CDR3 in DNA: TGTGCCAGCAGCCAAGCGACCGGGACAGGGAACTACGAGCAGTACTTC.

This chain connects TRBV7-2 to TRBJ1-4, with D perhaps matching TRBD1 (6 bases). Germline V lookup: CDR1 SGHTA, CDR2 FQGNSA. This CDR3 comprises 13 residues. Trimming took 1 base from V and 10 from J, leaving 10 bases between them. CDR3 sequence: CASSLGGRGKLFF. DNA of the CDR3: TGTGCCAGCAGCTTAGGGGGGCGCGGAAAACTGTTTTTT.

This clone was counted once. This chain uses TRBV2 with TRBJ2-5, with 10 nucleotides matching TRBD1. CDR3 length equals 15 residues. Trimming at V came to 2 bases and at J to 7 bases, leaving 7 bases not matched to a gene. The V gene's germline CDR1 is SNHLY and CDR2 FYNNEI. This CDR3 is CASSESRTGGGTQYF. The CDR3 coding sequence is TGTGCCAGCAGTGAAAGTAGGACAGGGGGGGGGACCCAGTACTTC.